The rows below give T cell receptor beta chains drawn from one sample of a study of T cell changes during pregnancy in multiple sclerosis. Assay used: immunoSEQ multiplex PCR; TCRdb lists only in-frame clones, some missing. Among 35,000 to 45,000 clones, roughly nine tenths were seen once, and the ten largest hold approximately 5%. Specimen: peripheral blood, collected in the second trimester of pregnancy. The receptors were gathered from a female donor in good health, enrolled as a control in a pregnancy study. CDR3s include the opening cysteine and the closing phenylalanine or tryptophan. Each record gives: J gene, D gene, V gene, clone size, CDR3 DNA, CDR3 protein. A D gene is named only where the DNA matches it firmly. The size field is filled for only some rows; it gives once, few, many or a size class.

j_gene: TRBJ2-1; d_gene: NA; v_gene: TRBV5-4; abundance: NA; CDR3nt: TGTGCCAGCAGCTTGGGTTCCCCTCAAGCAGGAGGGGCCTACAATGAGCAGTTCTTC; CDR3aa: CASSLGSPQAGGAYNEQFF
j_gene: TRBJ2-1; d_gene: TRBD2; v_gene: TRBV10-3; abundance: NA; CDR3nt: TGTGCCATCAGGGAAGCCGGGACTAGCTCATCTATCGCGTTCTTC; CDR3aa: CAIREAGTSSSIAFF
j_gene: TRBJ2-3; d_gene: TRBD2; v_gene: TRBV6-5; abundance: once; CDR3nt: TGTGCCAGCAGCTGGCGGGGGGGCCAGACAGATACGCAGTATTTT; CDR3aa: CASSWRGGQTDTQYF
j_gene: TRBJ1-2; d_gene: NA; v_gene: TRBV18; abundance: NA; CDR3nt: TGTGCCAGCTTACCAAGTCAGGGGTTCGGGGGCTACACCTTC; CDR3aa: CASLPSQGFGGYTF
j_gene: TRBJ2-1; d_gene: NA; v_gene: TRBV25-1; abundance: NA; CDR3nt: TGTGCCAGCAGTGAACTTGGGGGGTCCTACAATGAGCAGTTCTTC; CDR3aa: CASSELGGSYNEQFF
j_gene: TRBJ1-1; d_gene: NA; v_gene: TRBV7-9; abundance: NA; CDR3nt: TGTGCCAGCAGAGCCCCGGGGGGGCAAAACACTGAAGCTTTCTTT; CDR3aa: CASRAPGGQNTEAFF
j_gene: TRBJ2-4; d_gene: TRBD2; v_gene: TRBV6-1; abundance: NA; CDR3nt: TGTGCCAGCAGTGGACTAGCGGGAGAGTATAGCAAAAACATTCAGTACTTC; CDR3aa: CASSGLAGEYSKNIQYF
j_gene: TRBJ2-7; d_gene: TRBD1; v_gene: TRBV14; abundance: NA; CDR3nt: TGTGCCAGCAGCCAAAGAACCGGGACAGGGTTGAAAGAGCAGTACTTC; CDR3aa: CASSQRTGTGLKEQYF
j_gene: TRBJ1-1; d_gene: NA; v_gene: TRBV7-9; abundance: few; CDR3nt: TGTGCCAGCAGCTCCCCAGGGAGGGGAGCTTTCTTT; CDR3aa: CASSSPGRGAFF
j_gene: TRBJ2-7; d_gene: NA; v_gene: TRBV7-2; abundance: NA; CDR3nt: TGTGCCAGCAGCTTAGCGGGGACTTCACTAAAGCTAGCCTACGAGCAGTACTTC; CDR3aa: CASSLAGTSLKLAYEQYF
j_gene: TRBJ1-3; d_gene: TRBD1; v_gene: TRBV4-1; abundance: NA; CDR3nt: TGCGCCAGCCGGGATAGACAGGGGTTATCTGGAAACACCATATATTTT; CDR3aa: CASRDRQGLSGNTIYF
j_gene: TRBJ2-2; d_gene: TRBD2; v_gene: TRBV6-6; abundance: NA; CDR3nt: TGTGCCAGCAGTCCCCAGCGGGGAAACACCGGGGAGCTGTTTTTT; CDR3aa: CASSPQRGNTGELFF
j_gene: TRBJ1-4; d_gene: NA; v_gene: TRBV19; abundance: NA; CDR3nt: TGTGCCAGTAGAGATCTTGGGACTGAGTTTTTT; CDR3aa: CASRDLGTEFF
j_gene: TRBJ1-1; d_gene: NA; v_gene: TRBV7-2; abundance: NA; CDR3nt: TGTGCCAGCACCGGGGGACGGGGGAACACTGAAGCTTTCTTT; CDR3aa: CASTGGRGNTEAFF
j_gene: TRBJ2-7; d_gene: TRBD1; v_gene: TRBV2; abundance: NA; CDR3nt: TGTGCCAGCAGTGCCGATGGGGGACAGGGCCCCTACGAGCAGTACTTC; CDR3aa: CASSADGGQGPYEQYF
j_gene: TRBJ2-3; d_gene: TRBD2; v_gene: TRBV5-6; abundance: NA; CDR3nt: TGTGCCAGCAGCGCAGGACTAGCGGGGGGGCCGTCGACAGATACGCAGTATTTT; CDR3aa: CASSAGLAGGPSTDTQYF
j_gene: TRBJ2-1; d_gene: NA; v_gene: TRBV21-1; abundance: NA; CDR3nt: TGTGCCAGCACCCGAGACGGGAGGCTTTCCTACAATGAGCAGTTCTTC; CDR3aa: CASTRDGRLSYNEQFF
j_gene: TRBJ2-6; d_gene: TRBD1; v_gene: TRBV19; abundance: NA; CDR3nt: TGTGCCACCTCGGGACAGGCAAACTCTGGGGCCAACGTCCTGACTTTC; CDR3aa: CATSGQANSGANVLTF
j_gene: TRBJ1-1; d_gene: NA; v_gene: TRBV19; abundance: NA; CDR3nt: TGTGCCAGTAGTATAGCGGTTTCGAACACTGAAGCTTTCTTT; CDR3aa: CASSIAVSNTEAFF
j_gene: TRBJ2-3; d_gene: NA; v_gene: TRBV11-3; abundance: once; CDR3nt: TGTGCCAGCAGCCCTACTTTCACAGATACGCAGTATTTT; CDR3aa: CASSPTFTDTQYF
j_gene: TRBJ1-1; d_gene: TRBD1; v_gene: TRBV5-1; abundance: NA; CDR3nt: TGCGCCAGCAGCGGGACAGGGGGCGCAGGGTCTGAAGCTTTCTTT; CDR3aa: CASSGTGGAGSEAFF
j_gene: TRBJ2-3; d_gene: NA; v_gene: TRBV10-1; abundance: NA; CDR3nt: TGCGCCAGCAGTGAGGATGGGGCCACTAGCACAGATACGCAGTATTTT; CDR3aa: CASSEDGATSTDTQYF